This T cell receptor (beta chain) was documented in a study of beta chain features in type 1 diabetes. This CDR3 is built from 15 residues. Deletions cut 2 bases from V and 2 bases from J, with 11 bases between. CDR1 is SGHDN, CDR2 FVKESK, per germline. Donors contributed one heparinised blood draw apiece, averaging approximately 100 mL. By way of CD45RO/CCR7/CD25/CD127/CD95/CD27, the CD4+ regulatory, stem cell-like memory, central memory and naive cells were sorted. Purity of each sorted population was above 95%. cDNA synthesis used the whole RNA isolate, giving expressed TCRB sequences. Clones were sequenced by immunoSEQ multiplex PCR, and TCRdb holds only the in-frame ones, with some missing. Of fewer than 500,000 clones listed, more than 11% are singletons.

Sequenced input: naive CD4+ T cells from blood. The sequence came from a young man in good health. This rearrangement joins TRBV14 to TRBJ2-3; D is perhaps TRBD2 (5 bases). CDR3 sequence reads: CASSQKFGNTDTQYF. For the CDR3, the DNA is TGTGCCAGCAGCCAAAAGTTCGGGAACACAGATACGCAGTATTTT.